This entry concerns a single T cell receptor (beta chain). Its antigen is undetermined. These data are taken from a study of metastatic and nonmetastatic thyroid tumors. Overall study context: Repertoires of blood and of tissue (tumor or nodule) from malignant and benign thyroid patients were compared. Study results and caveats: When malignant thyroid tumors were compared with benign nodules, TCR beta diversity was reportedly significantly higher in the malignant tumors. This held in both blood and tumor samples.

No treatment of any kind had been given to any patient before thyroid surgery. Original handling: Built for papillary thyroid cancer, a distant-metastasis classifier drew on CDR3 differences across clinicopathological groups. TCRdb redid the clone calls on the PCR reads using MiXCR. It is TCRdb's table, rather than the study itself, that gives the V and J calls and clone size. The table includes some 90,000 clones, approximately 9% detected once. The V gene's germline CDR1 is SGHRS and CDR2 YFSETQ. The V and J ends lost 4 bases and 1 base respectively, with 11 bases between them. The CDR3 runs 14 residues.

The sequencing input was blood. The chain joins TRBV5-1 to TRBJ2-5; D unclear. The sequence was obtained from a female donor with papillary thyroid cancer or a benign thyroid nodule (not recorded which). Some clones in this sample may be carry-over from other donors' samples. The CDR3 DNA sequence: TGCGCCAGCAGCGTGGAAGGCCGCCAAGAGACCCAGTACTTC. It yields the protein CASSVEGRQETQYF.